This T cell receptor (beta chain) derives from a study of blood T cell repertoires in COVID-19. Patients at the Seattle site were enrolled during active infection and followed longitudinally. TCRdb's table, derived via immunoSEQ multiplex PCR, lists solely in-frame clones and lacks some. The sample holds 250,000 to 350,000 clones; 84% are singletons and the top ten take over 1.1%. V lost 5 bases, J lost 1 base, and 6 bases lay in between. The CDR3 has 14 residues. From germline, CDR1 is SEHNR and CDR2 FQNEAQ (reference sequence). Sequencing input: peripheral blood. This receptor was identified in a human donor with COVID-19, enrolled during active disease. The donor label of this sample is uncertain. J is TRBJ2-6 and V is TRBV7-9, with TRBD2 as a possible D gene (5 bases). CDR3 sequence: CASSRTSGANVLTF. In DNA form, the CDR3 reads TGTGCCAGCAGCAGGACTTCTGGGGCCAACGTCCTGACTTTC.